The 11 T cell receptor beta chains listed next were all sequenced from one sample in a study of cytomegalovirus exposure and HLA in healthy donors. Primers included in the PCR were 60 Vbeta and 13 Jbeta primers. The table came from immunoSEQ multiplex PCR; TCRdb's copy has only in-frame clones and leaves some out. The sample includes about 140,000 clones, around 80% of them seen just once. The sample consisted of PBMCs. The receptors originated from a man aged 35 to 55 in good health and CMV-seropositive.

This chain joins TRBV28 and TRBJ2-7, with a weak D call TRBD1 (5 bases). Germline V CDR1 and CDR2: MDHEN, SYDVKM. The CDR3 extends over 15 amino acids. The V gene lost 2 bases and the J gene lost 2 bases, with 13 bases spanning the gap. CDR3 DNA: TGTGCCAGCAGTTTAGGCGCAGGGCGCGCCTACGAGCAGTACTTC. This encodes CASSLGAGRAYEQYF.

The rearrangement links TRBV18 to TRBJ2-4, with 7 bases lining up with TRBD2. Germline lookup yields CDR1 KGHSH and CDR2 LQKENI. CDR3 size: 13 residues. V gave up 6 bases and J gave up 13 bases; unmatched junction bases: 12. This CDR3 is CASSDGEGLLQYF. CDR3 sequence (DNA): TGTGCCAGCTCCGATGGGGAGGGCCTACTACAGTACTTC.

The gene calls are TRBV6-5 and TRBJ2-3; D is unclear. The length of the CDR3 is 11 residues. Germline values: CDR1 MNHEY, CDR2 SVGAGI. The V and J ends lost 8 bases and 6 bases respectively, with 9 bases between them. The CDR3 DNA sequence: TGTGCCAGCGTACTCGGGGATACGCAGTATTTT. This gives the protein CASVLGDTQYF.

This chain joins TRBV7-9 and TRBJ1-3; the D gene is possibly TRBD1 (5 bases). Germline CDR1 is SEHNR and CDR2 is FQNEAQ (reference sequence). V lost 4 bases and J 0 bases, leaving 10 bases between the germline ends. This CDR3 contains 15 residues. CDR3 coding DNA: TGTGCCAGCAGCTCAGGGTCGACCTCTGGAAACACCATATATTTT. Its translation is CASSSGSTSGNTIYF.

The chain joins TRBV6-1 to TRBJ1-2; D remains ambiguous. Trimming cost V 8 bases and J 4 bases, with 14 bases left between them. The CDR3 consists of 13 residues. From germline, CDR1 is MNHNS and CDR2 SASEGT. CDR3 loop: CASAPPPGYGYTF. In DNA form, the CDR3 reads TGTGCCAGCGCTCCTCCCCCGGGCTATGGCTACACCTTC.

The rearrangement uses TRBV7-9 and TRBJ1-1; 11 nucleotides match TRBD1. The V gene's germline CDR1 is SEHNR and CDR2 FQNEAQ (reference sequence). This CDR3 has 16 amino acids. J gave up 1 base and V 5 bases, and 6 bases lay outside the gene matches. CDR3 residues: CASSLRTGGPNTEAFF. DNA for the CDR3: TGTGCCAGCAGCCTACGGACAGGGGGCCCGAACACTGAAGCTTTCTTT.

The rearrangement links TRBV10-3 to TRBJ1-2; 9 bases are shared with TRBD1. The CDR3 is 15 residues long. Germline V CDR1 and CDR2: ENHRY, SYGVKD. J was trimmed by 2 bases and V by 6 bases; bases with no gene match: 7. This CDR3 is CAIRDGQGRNYGYTF. CDR3 nucleotides: TGTGCCATCAGGGACGGACAGGGGAGAAACTATGGCTACACCTTC.

This chain uses TRBV27 with TRBJ1-5, with 7 bases aligning to TRBD1. The CDR3 has 15 amino acids. Trimming at V came to 5 bases and at J to 7 bases, leaving 11 bases not matched to a gene. In germline, CDR1 is MNHEY, CDR2 SMNVEV (reference sequence). The CDR3 nucleotides are TGTGCCAGCAGTAACTTAGACAGGGACATACAGCCCCAGCATTTT. Encoded protein: CASSNLDRDIQPQHF.

This chain links TRBV6-4 with TRBJ2-1, with a weak D call TRBD1 (5 bases). The CDR3 is made up of 13 amino acids. V was pared by 1 base and J by 8 bases, with 9 bases between. Germline V gives CDR1 MRHNA, CDR2 SNTAGT. CDR3 region: CASSDWVGDEQFF. The DNA of the CDR3 is TGTGCCAGCAGTGACTGGGTAGGGGATGAGCAGTTCTTC.

This chain connects TRBV6-5 to TRBJ1-5; D is perhaps TRBD1 (5 bases). The V end was cut by 5 bases, the J end by 7 bases, with 15 bases between. The CDR3 length is 14 residues. Looked up from germline, CDR1 is MNHEY and CDR2 is SVGAGI. The CDR3 sequence: CASSGTGDGQPQHF. As DNA, the CDR3 is TGTGCCAGCAGTGGCACAGGAGACGGCCAGCCCCAGCATTTT.

This rearrangement joins TRBV29-1 to TRBJ2-1; 8 positions match TRBD1. The CDR3 is made up of 14 amino acids. The junction had 6 bases not matched to a gene; V was cut back by 3 bases and J by 5 bases. Germline V gives CDR1 SQVTM, CDR2 ANQGSEA. Here the CDR3 DNA reads TGCAGCGTTGATCGGACAGGGTTGCACAATGAGCAGTTCTTC. Protein sequence: CSVDRTGLHNEQFF.